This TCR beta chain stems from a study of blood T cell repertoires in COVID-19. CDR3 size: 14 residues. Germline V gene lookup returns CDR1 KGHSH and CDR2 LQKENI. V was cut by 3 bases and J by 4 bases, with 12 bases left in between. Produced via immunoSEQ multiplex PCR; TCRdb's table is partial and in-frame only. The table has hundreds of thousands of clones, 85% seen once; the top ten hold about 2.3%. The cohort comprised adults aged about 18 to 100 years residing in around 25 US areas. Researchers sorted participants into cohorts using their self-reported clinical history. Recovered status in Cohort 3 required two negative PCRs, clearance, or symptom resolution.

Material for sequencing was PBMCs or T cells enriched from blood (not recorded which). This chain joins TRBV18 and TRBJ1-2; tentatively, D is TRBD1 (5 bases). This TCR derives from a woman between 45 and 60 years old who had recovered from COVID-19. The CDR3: CASSPSAGSYGYTF. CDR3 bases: TGTGCCAGCTCACCTTCGGCAGGGTCCTATGGCTACACCTTC. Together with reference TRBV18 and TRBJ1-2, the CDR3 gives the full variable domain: NAGVMQNPRHLVRRRGQEARLRCSPMKGHSHVYWYRQLPEEGLKFMVYLQKENIIDESGMPKERFSAEFPKEGPSILRIQQVVRGDSAAYFCASSPSAGSYGYTFGSGTRLTVV.